This TCR beta chain was identified during a study of blood T cell repertoires in COVID-19. The V end lost 5 bases, the J end lost 3 bases, and 13 bases lay between the germline ends. CDR1 is SEHNR, CDR2 FQNEAQ, per germline (reference sequence). This CDR3 contains 14 residues. The authors' processing: It was from reference gene primer amplification that nucleated cell counts were estimated. The assay was immunoSEQ multiplex PCR, and TCRdb's table has in-frame clones only and misses some. V, J and clone size reflect that table, while D and trimming were determined from the DNA. Of a few hundred thousand clones listed, almost 85% are singletons. This clone occurred a few times. Across about two dozen US areas, participants ranged in age from about 18 to 89 years. Recovered Cohort 3 donors showed two negative PCRs, clearance, or symptom resolution.

This sequence joins TRBV7-9 and TRBJ1-1; D may be TRBD1 (6 bases). The specimen was PBMCs or T cells enriched from blood (not recorded which). This receptor was taken from a man aged 35 to 55 who had recovered from COVID-19. The CDR3 region has the DNA TGTGCCAGCAGCCCGGGGGGGCTGGACACTGAAGCTTTCTTT. This encodes CASSPGGLDTEAFF.